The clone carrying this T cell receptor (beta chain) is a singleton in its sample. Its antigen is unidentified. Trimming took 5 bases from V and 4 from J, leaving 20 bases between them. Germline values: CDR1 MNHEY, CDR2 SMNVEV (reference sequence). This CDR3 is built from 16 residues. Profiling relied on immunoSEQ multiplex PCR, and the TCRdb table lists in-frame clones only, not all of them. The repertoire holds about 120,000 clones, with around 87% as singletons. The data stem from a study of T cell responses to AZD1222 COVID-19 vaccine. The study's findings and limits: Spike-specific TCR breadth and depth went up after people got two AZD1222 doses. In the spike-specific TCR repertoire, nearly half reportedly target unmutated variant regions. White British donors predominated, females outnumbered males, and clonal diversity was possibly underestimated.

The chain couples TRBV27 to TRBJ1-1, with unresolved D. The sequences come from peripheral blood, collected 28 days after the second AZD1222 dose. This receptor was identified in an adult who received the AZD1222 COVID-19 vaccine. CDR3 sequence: CASSLTDPLVGTEAFF. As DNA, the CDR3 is TGTGCCAGCAGTCTCACTGACCCCCTGGTCGGCACTGAAGCTTTCTTT.